This TCR beta chain was documented in a study of metastatic and nonmetastatic thyroid tumors. From the PCR reads, TCRdb re-called clones with MiXCR. The top ten hold around 4% of the sample, which has roughly 40,000 clones, 15% to 20% seen once. The V and J ends lost 10 bases and 0 bases respectively, with 18 bases between them. Germline CDR1 and CDR2: MDHEN and SYDVKM. CDR3 length: 15 residues. Patients were all untreated before their thyroid surgery. Material for sequencing was blood. V is TRBV28 and J is TRBJ1-1, with D perhaps TRBD1 (6 bases). The clonotype comes from a female donor with papillary thyroid cancer or a benign thyroid nodule (not recorded which). Some clones in this sample may be carry-over from other donors' samples. The CDR3 region has the DNA TGTGCCACCCTGAGGACAGCACTTATGAACACTGAAGCTTTCTTT. Translation gives CATLRTALMNTEAFF.